The rows below give T cell receptor beta chains drawn from one sample of a study of shared clonotypes between healthy human individuals. The table came from immunoSEQ multiplex PCR; TCRdb's copy has only in-frame clones and leaves some out. The sample shows millions of clones, 90% to 95% of them seen only once. Sequencing used naive CD4+ T cells sorted from blood. These receptors all come from a man aged 18 to 29 in good health. CDR3s include the opening cysteine and the closing phenylalanine or tryptophan.

CDR3 length	V gene	J gene	CDR3 protein
16	TRBV10-3	TRBJ2-7	CAISVANSGQAYEQYF
16	TRBV5-6	TRBJ1-6	CASSGIGTDFNSPLHF
15	TRBV6-1	TRBJ1-4	CASSEAGRVGEKLFF
13	TRBV6-5	TRBJ2-2	CASKAAGTGELFF
16	TRBV9	TRBJ2-5	CASSISGTGYGETQYF
13	TRBV10-3	TRBJ2-7	CAISARGSYEQYF
17	TRBV25-1	TRBJ2-2	CASSDTDRLSNTGELFF
15	TRBV18	TRBJ2-5	CASSSTSGRVETQYF
16	TRBV7-8	TRBJ2-7	CASSLGREAFSYEQYF
14	TRBV11-2	TRBJ1-1	CASSLDLGGAEAFF
14	TRBV7-9	TRBJ2-7	CASSPPPDFYEQYF
15	TRBV5-1	TRBJ2-5	CASSLSLAGVETQYF
15	TRBV7-9	TRBJ2-7	CASSLRTGPFYEQYF
15	TRBV6-5	TRBJ1-2	CASSDPGQGLHGYTF
17	TRBV5-6	TRBJ2-2	CASSVGLGGANTGELFF
14	TRBV18	TRBJ1-1	CASSSTGENTEAFF
13	TRBV5-1	TRBJ2-5	CASSLETGETQYF
12	TRBV11-2	TRBJ2-1	CASSPRWNEQFF
13	TRBV18	TRBJ2-7	CASSLQTGYEQYF